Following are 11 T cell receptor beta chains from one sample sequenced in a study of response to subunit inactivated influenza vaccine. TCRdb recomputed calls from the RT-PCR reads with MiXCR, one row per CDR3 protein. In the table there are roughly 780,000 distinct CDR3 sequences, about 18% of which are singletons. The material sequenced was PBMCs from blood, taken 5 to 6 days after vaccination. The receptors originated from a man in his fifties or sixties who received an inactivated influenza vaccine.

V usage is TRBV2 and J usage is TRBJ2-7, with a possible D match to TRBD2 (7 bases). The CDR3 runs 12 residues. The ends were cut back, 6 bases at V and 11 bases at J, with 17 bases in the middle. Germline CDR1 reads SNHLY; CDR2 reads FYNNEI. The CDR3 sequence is CASSQVGGAEYF. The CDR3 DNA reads TGTGCCAGCAGCCAAGTGGGGGGGGCAGAGTACTTC. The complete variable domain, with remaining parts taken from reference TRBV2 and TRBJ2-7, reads EPEVTQTPSHQVTQMGQEVILRCVPISNHLYFYWYRQILGQKVEFLVSFYNNEISEKSEIFDDQFSVERPDGSNFTLKIRSTKLEDSAMYFCASSQVGGAEYFGPGTRLTVT.

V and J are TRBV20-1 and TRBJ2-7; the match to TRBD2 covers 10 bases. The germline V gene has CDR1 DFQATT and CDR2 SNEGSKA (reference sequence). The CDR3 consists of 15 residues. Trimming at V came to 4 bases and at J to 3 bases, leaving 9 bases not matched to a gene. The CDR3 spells CSAMRTSGVLYEQYF. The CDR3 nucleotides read TGCAGTGCTATGAGGACTAGCGGAGTACTCTACGAGCAGTACTTC.

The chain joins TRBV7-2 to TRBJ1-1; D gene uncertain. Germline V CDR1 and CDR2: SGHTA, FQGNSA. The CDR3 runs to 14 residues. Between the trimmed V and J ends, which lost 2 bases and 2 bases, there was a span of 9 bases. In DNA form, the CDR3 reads TGTGCCAGCAGCTTATATTTAGTTAACACTGAAGCTTTCTTT. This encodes CASSLYLVNTEAFF.

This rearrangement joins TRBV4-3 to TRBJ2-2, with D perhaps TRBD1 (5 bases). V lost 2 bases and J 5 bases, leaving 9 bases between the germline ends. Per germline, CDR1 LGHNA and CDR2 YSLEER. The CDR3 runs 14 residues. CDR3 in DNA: TGCGCCAGCAGCCAAATCTCAGGGACCGGGGAGCTGTTTTTT. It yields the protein CASSQISGTGELFF.

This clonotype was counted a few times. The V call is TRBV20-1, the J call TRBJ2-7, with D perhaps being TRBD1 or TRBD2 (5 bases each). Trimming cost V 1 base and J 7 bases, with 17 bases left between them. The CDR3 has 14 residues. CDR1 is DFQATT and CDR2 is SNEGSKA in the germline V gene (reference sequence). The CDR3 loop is CSARVGTPVGEQYF. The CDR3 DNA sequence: TGCAGTGCTAGAGTTGGGACGCCGGTGGGAGAGCAGTACTTC.

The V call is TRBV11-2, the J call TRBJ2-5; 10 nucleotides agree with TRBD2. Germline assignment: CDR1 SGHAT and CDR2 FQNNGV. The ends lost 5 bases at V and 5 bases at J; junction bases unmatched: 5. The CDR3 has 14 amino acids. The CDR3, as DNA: TGTGCCAGCAGCGCGGGACTAGCGACGGAGACCCAGTACTTC. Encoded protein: CASSAGLATETQYF.

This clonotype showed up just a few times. The CDR3 DNA is TGTGCCAGCAGCGTAACCAGCGCGAACACCGGGGAGCTGTTTTTT. It encodes CASSVTSANTGELFF. The chain is built from TRBV9 and TRBJ2-2; no reliable D call. The CDR3 has 15 residues. The germline CDR1 and CDR2 sequences are SGDLS and YYNGEE. The germline V and J ends were trimmed by 1 base and 0 bases, with 7 bases remaining between them.

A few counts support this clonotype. The CDR3 spells CASSLSGGATGELFF. CDR3 sequence (DNA): TGTGCCAGCAGCCTTAGCGGGGGGGCGACCGGGGAGCTGTTTTTT. V gene TRBV12-3 or TRBV12-4 combines with J gene TRBJ2-2; 11 nucleotides align to TRBD2. V lost 6 bases to trimming and J lost 5 bases; unmatched junction nucleotides: 5. This CDR3 has 15 residues.

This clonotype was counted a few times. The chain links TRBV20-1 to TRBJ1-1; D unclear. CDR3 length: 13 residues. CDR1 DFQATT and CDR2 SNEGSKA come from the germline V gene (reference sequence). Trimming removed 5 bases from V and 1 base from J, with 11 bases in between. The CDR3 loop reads CSAPLGPNTEAFF. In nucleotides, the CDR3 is TGCAGTGCTCCCCTTGGACCGAACACTGAAGCTTTCTTT.

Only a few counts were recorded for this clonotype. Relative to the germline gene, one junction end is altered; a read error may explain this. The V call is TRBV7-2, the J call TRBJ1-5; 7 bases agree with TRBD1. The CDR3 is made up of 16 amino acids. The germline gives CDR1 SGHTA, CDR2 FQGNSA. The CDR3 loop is CASSIYPDRSNQPQDF. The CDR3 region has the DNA TGTGCCAGCAGCATCTACCCGGACAGGAGCAATCAGCCCCAGGATTTT.

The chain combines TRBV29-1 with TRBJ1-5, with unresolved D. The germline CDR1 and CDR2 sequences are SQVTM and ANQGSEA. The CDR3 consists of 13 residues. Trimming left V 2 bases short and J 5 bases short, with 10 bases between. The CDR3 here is CSVEITDDQPQHF. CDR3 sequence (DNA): TGCAGCGTTGAAATAACAGACGATCAGCCCCAGCATTTT.